What follows are 4 T cell receptor beta chains derived from one specimen sequenced in a study of Japanese encephalitis immunity and Zika vaccine responses. PBMCs were CFSE-labeled and cultured for about 6 days with peptide pools at about 1 ug/mL each. TCRdb reprocessed the 5' RACE reads with MiXCR, giving one entry per CDR3 protein. The profile covers under 150 distinct CDR3 sequences, with less than 3% appearing a single time and about two fifths taken by the ten largest. The material was antigen-activated CD8+ T cells from blood, cultured, obtained during a Zika inactivated vaccine study. The receptors here all came from an adult woman who received an inactivated Zika virus vaccine.

By sample share, this clonotype is large (0.1 to 1%). The J gene is TRBJ2-3, the V gene TRBV9, with TRBD2 matching 10 bases. CDR1 and CDR2 from the germline V gene are SGDLS and YYNGEE. Trimming at V came to 2 bases and at J to 6 bases, leaving 3 bases not matched to a gene. The CDR3 loop spans 14 amino acids. As DNA, the CDR3 is TGTGCCAGCAGCGTTGGAGCGGGAGGGGATACGCAGTATTTT. It specifies CASSVGAGGDTQYF.

This clonotype ranks as hyperexpanded (1% or more). This chain links TRBV7-8 with TRBJ1-5; D is uncertain. The germline V gene encodes CDR1 SGHVS and CDR2 FQNEAQ. The length of the CDR3 is 16 residues. Trimming stripped 1 base from V and 0 bases from J, with 10 bases between. The DNA for the CDR3 is TGTGCCAGCAGCTTAGATACGGAGTATAGCAATCAGCCCCAGCATTTT. Translating gives CASSLDTEYSNQPQHF.

This clonotype is classed as large. V usage is TRBV4-1 and J usage is TRBJ2-7; no definite D call. The CDR3 has 15 amino acids. V dropped 1 base and J dropped 0 bases, with 10 bases sitting between them. The germline V gene encodes CDR1 MGHRA and CDR2 YSYEKL. CDR3 in amino acids: CASSQGLSTSYEQYF. The CDR3 DNA follows: TGCGCCAGCAGCCAAGGACTCTCAACCTCCTACGAGCAGTACTTC.

This clonotype is labeled as hyperexpanded. The chain carries TRBV15 and TRBJ1-1, with D perhaps matching TRBD1 (5 bases). The V end lost 4 bases, the J end lost 0 bases, and 9 bases lay between the germline ends. Germline V lookup: CDR1 LNHNV, CDR2 YYDKDF (reference sequence). This CDR3 spans 14 amino acids. In DNA, the CDR3 is TGTGCCACCAGCAAGGGGAACATGAACACTGAAGCTTTCTTT. It codes for CATSKGNMNTEAFF.